There are many counts of the clone carrying this TCR beta chain. Antigen: not known. One entry per CDR3 protein results from TCRdb running MiXCR on the reads. The sample holds some 390,000 distinct CDR3 sequences, roughly 20% seen once. This record belongs to a study of T cell repertoires in cytomegalovirus infection. At the level of the study: Indicated by public TCR beta signatures were CMV infection and matching HLA type. Whole-study findings and limits: Within the response measured ex vivo, HLA-C-restricted CMV-specific TCR beta clonotypes were dominant.

The V and J ends lost 3 bases and 4 bases respectively, with 9 bases between them. The CDR3 runs 14 residues. Germline V gives CDR1 MDHEN, CDR2 SYDVKM. The sequencing sample was made of PBMCs. The clonotype originates from a human donor in good health (CMV status not recorded). Some clones in this sample may be carry-over from other donors' samples. The gene calls are TRBV28 and TRBJ2-2; the D gene is possibly TRBD1 (6 bases). CDR3 residues: CASSFTQGTGELFF. In DNA form, the CDR3 reads TGTGCCAGCAGTTTCACACAGGGCACCGGGGAGCTGTTTTTT. The complete variable domain, with remaining parts taken from reference TRBV28 and TRBJ2-2, reads DVKVTQSSRYLVKRTGEKVFLECVQDMDHENMFWYRQDPGLGLRLIYFSYDVKMKEKGDIPEGYSVSREKKERFSLILESASTNQTSMYLCASSFTQGTGELFFGEGSRLTVL.